These T cell receptor beta chains were read from a single sample in a study of cytomegalovirus exposure and HLA in healthy donors. Here immunoSEQ multiplex PCR was the method, and the copy in TCRdb shows in-frame clones only, minus some. This table holds 130,000 or so clones. The sample comprised PBMCs. The origin of the receptors is a middle-aged woman in good health and CMV-seronegative. Both conserved end residues are part of each CDR3. The D gene is left open where the match is weak.

TRBV7-2	-	TRBJ1-1	TGTGCCAGCAGCCAAAATGGGCACACCCCTGAAGCTTTCTTT	CASSQNGHTPEAFF
TRBV6-1	TRBD1	TRBJ2-1	TGTGCCAGCAGTGAAGTGGGGACAGGGTTTTACAATGAGCAGTTCTTC	CASSEVGTGFYNEQFF
TRBV19	-	TRBJ1-6	TGTGCCAGTAGTATAAAGGGAGGTGGCGTGGGGGAAAATTCACCCCTCCACTTT	CASSIKGGGVGENSPLHF
TRBV7-2	-	TRBJ1-6	TGTGCCAGCAGCCCGGGCGGGGGGCGATCACCCCTCCACTTT	CASSPGGGRSPLHF
TRBV11-2	-	TRBJ1-1	TGTGCCAGCAGCTTAGCAGGGCACGATGAAGCTTTCTTT	CASSLAGHDEAFF
TRBV27	-	TRBJ1-6	TGTGCCAGCAGTTTAGAGGGGGTGGCCTCCTATAATTCACCCCTCCACTTT	CASSLEGVASYNSPLHF
TRBV4-3	TRBD1	TRBJ1-4	TGCGCCAGCAGCCAAGACAGGACAGGGCTTGAAAAACTGTTTTTT	CASSQDRTGLEKLFF
TRBV11-2	-	TRBJ2-5	TGTGCCAGCAGTCCTATAGCAAGGGGGGGGACCCAGTACTTC	CASSPIARGGTQYF
TRBV9	TRBD1	TRBJ1-2	TGTGCCAGCAGAAAGGGACAGCAGAATCTAGGCTACACCTTC	CASRKGQQNLGYTF
TRBV2	-	TRBJ2-5	TGTGCCAGCAGTGGGCCGGGCCAAGCGGAGTCAGGAGAGACCCAGTACTTC	CASSGPGQAESGETQYF
TRBV29-1	TRBD2	TRBJ2-1	TGCAGCGTTGCCGAATTAGCTAGCGGGGACCGACGAAACAATGAGCAGTTCTTC	CSVAELASGDRRNNEQFF
TRBV2	TRBD1	TRBJ2-2	TGTGCCAGCAGGGGGACAGCGAACACCGGGGAGCTGTTTTTT	CASRGTANTGELFF
TRBV7-6	TRBD1	TRBJ2-3	TGTGCCAGCAGCTTAGGGACAGGGAGCACAGATACGCAGTATTTT	CASSLGTGSTDTQYF
TRBV5-1	-	TRBJ1-1	TGCGCCAGCAGCTTGGCGGCTTTCTTT	CASSLAAFF
TRBV10-2	TRBD2	TRBJ2-7	TGCGCCAGCAGGAGTAGCGGGGGCCTGAGCTCCTACGAGCAGTACTTC	CASRSSGGLSSYEQYF
TRBV5-1	TRBD1	TRBJ2-2	TGCGCCAGCAGCTTTTTGTTTGACAGGGGAACCGGGGAGCTGTTTTTT	CASSFLFDRGTGELFF
TRBV6-4	-	TRBJ1-1	TGTGCCAGCAGTGACTCGAAAAGGGGACTATGGGGTGAAGCTTTCTTT	CASSDSKRGLWGEAFF
TRBV11-2	TRBD2	TRBJ2-5	TGTGCCAGCAGCGCTGCCGGGACTATCCAAGAGACCCAGTACTTC	CASSAAGTIQETQYF
TRBV5-4	TRBD2	TRBJ2-1	TGTGCCAGCAGCCGCTCTAGCGGGGGGGCCAATGAGCAGTTCTTC	CASSRSSGGANEQFF
TRBV7-8	-	TRBJ1-3	TGTGCCAGCAGCTCATGGGGCAGGGCTGGAAACACCATATATTTT	CASSSWGRAGNTIYF
TRBV4-3	TRBD2	TRBJ2-3	TGCGCCAGCAGCCAGGGGCCGCTAGCGGGGGGGCGAGATACGCAGTATTTT	CASSQGPLAGGRDTQYF
TRBV19	TRBD1	TRBJ1-2	TGTGCCAGAATTCGACAGGGGGCGGCATATGGCTACACCTTC	CARIRQGAAYGYTF
TRBV15	-	TRBJ1-1	TGTGCCACCAGCAGCGTAAACACTGAAGCTTTCTTT	CATSSVNTEAFF
TRBV7-2	TRBD2	TRBJ2-5	TGTGCCAGCAGCTTAGTTTCTAGCGGGTTCGGGGAGACCCAGTACTTC	CASSLVSSGFGETQYF
TRBV7-3	TRBD1	TRBJ2-7	TGTGCCAGCAGCGACGGGACAGGGCCTCTCTACGAGCAGTACTTC	CASSDGTGPLYEQYF
TRBV10-3	-	TRBJ1-2	TGTGCCATCAGTGAGTCACCAGGGAACTATGGCTACACCTTC	CAISESPGNYGYTF
TRBV2	TRBD1	TRBJ1-4	TGTGCCAGCAGCGGACAGGGGTCAACTAATGAAAAACTGTTTTTT	CASSGQGSTNEKLFF
TRBV2	-	TRBJ2-6	TGTGCCAGCAGTATGAGCTCTGGGGCCAACGTCCTGACTTTC	CASSMSSGANVLTF
TRBV28	-	TRBJ2-2	TGTGCCAGCAGTTCCTCTTTCCTTAGGACACTCCGATGGACCGGGGAGCTGTTTTTT	CASSSSFLRTLRWTGELFF
TRBV25-1	-	TRBJ2-3	TGTGCCAGCAGTGAATGGGGCAGGAGCACAGATACGCAGTATTTT	CASSEWGRSTDTQYF
TRBV7-3	TRBD1	TRBJ1-6	TGTGCCAGCAGCTTCACAGGGGGTAATTCACCCCTCCACTTT	CASSFTGGNSPLHF
TRBV4-3	TRBD1	TRBJ2-5	TGCGCCAGCAGCCTAGGGACAGGGGAAGAGACCCAGTACTTC	CASSLGTGEETQYF
TRBV27	-	TRBJ1-5	TGTGCCAGCAGTTTAAGGGGACGGGGGTTCAATCAGCCCCAGCATTTT	CASSLRGRGFNQPQHF
TRBV6-6	-	TRBJ2-5	TGTGCCAGCAGTTACAGAGGAGGGGAGACCCAGTACTTC	CASSYRGGETQYF
TRBV29-1	TRBD1	TRBJ1-2	TGCAGCGTTGAAGGGACAGGGGGTTTCTATGGCTACACCTTC	CSVEGTGGFYGYTF
TRBV7-3	-	TRBJ2-6	TGTGCCAGCAGCCCCCAGGGCTTAGGGGCCAACGTCCTGACTTTC	CASSPQGLGANVLTF
TRBV5-1	TRBD2	TRBJ2-3	TGCGCCAGCAGCTTGAGACTAGCGGGGAGGGGGTGGACAGATACGCAGTATTTT	CASSLRLAGRGWTDTQYF
TRBV2	TRBD1	TRBJ2-3	TGTGCCAGATTCTACAGGGGGCAGAACACAGATACGCAGTATTTT	CARFYRGQNTDTQYF
TRBV4-3	TRBD2	TRBJ2-4	TGCGCCAGCAGCCATGGGGGGGGTCCTTCCAAAAACATTCAGTACTTC	CASSHGGGPSKNIQYF
TRBV11-2	TRBD1	TRBJ1-2	TGTGCCTGCCGTCGGGGGACAGGGGGGAGCTATGGCTACACCTTC	CACRRGTGGSYGYTF
TRBV6-1	-	TRBJ1-6	TGTGCCAGCGGAGGGGTGAGGTCCTATAATTCACCCCTCCACTTT	CASGGVRSYNSPLHF
TRBV7-3	TRBD1	TRBJ2-7	TGTGCCAGCAGCTTGACAGGGGTTAGTATGTACGAGCAGTACTTC	CASSLTGVSMYEQYF
TRBV7-2	TRBD2	TRBJ2-7	TGTGCCAGCAGCGTTAGCGGGGGGGCGGGGTTCGAGCAGTACTTC	CASSVSGGAGFEQYF
TRBV4-3	-	TRBJ1-4	TGCGCCAGCAGCCCACGGGGAGGCAATGAAAAACTGTTTTTT	CASSPRGGNEKLFF
TRBV7-6	-	TRBJ1-6	TGTGCCAGCAGCTCCCTCGGGGGGGGAACACCCCTCCACTTT	CASSSLGGGTPLHF
TRBV5-4	-	TRBJ2-5	TGTGCCAGCAGCCGCCCATCTGGACAGTCGTACCAAGAGACCCAGTACTTC	CASSRPSGQSYQETQYF
TRBV18	-	TRBJ1-5	TGTGCCAGCTCACCACCTTCTAGGAGCAATCAGCCCCAGCATTTT	CASSPPSRSNQPQHF
TRBV2	TRBD1	TRBJ1-2	TGTGCCAGCAGTCTTAAAGGACAGGAGACTAACTATGGCTACACCTTC	CASSLKGQETNYGYTF
TRBV7-2	TRBD1	TRBJ1-2	TGTGCCAGCAGCCATCCGACAGGGAGAGTGTATGGCTACACCTTC	CASSHPTGRVYGYTF
TRBV14	TRBD1	TRBJ2-7	TGTGCCAGCACCCCGGGACAGCAAAGCTCCTACGAGCAGTACTTC	CASTPGQQSSYEQYF
TRBV6-1	-	TRBJ2-7	TGTGCCAGCCGGATGAGGTTTAGCTCCTACGAGCAGTACTTC	CASRMRFSSYEQYF
TRBV14	-	TRBJ2-3	TGTGCCAGCAGCCATCAGACAGGGAGGACAGATACGCAGTATTTT	CASSHQTGRTDTQYF
TRBV5-1	TRBD1	TRBJ1-1	TGCGCCAGCAGCACGGGGACAGTAAACACTGAAGCTTTCTTT	CASSTGTVNTEAFF